This T cell receptor (beta chain) originates from a study of shared T cell receptors in the human thymus. This CDR3 has 12 amino acids. V gave up 5 bases and J gave up 4 bases, with 9 bases separating them. The V gene's germline CDR1 is SEHNR and CDR2 FQNEAQ (reference sequence). Profiled with immunoSEQ multiplex PCR; TCRdb holds only in-frame clones, not every one. The table shows roughly 560,000 clones, with around three quarters occurring only once. In addition, the sample was reused for a study of human thymus T cells.

The sequence came from a boy under three years old with a congenital heart defect. This chain uses TRBV7-9 with TRBJ2-7; D may be TRBD1 (6 bases). Sequencing was carried out using thymocytes. The CDR3 here is CASSVQGYEQYF. The CDR3 DNA reads as TGTGCCAGCAGCGTACAGGGTTACGAGCAGTACTTC. The variable domain in full, with the rest retrieved from reference TRBV7-9 and TRBJ2-7, is DTGVSQNPRHKITKRGQNVTFRCDPISEHNRLYWYRQTLGQGPEFLTYFQNEAQLEKSRLLSDRFSAERPKGSFSTLEIQRTEQGDSAMYLCASSVQGYEQYFGPGTRLTVT.